A selection of T cell receptor beta chains follows, all from one sample in a study of cytomegalovirus exposure and HLA in healthy donors. Sequenced by immunoSEQ multiplex PCR; TCRdb stores in-frame clones only, minus some. The sample has around 60,000 clones, 75% seen once. Material for sequencing was PBMCs. The source is a woman in her thirties or forties in good health and CMV-seropositive. Both conserved end residues are part of each CDR3. D genes are given only for firm matches. Expanded clones get a size class; other rows say once, few or many, or leave the size out.

j_call,v_call,clone_size,d_call,cdr3_aa,cdr3_nt
TRBJ1-4,TRBV5-4,.,.,CASSFQATNKKLFF,TGTGCCAGCAGCTTTCAAGCAACTAATAAAAAACTGTTTTTT
TRBJ2-1,TRBV30,.,.,CAWSSPQISYNEQFF,TGTGCCTGGAGTTCGCCACAGATCTCCTACAATGAGCAGTTCTTC
TRBJ2-6,TRBV18,.,.,CASSLAKTGANVLTF,TGTGCCAGCTCACTTGCGAAGACTGGGGCCAACGTCCTGACTTTC
TRBJ2-2,TRBV5-6,.,.,CASSPLPTGELFF,TGTGCCAGCAGCCCACTGCCCACCGGGGAGCTGTTTTTT
TRBJ2-7,TRBV4-3,.,.,CASSQEASHGAYEQYF,TGCGCCAGCAGCCAAGAGGCCAGCCACGGGGCCTACGAGCAGTACTTC
TRBJ1-5,TRBV30,.,.,CAWSVRGVQPQHF,TGTGCCTGGAGTGTACGGGGGGTTCAGCCCCAGCATTTT
TRBJ2-5,TRBV4-1,once,.,CASSNPGEETQYF,TGCGCCAGCAGCAATCCAGGGGAAGAGACCCAGTACTTC
TRBJ1-1,TRBV5-1,.,.,CASLRQGMNTEAFF,TGCGCCAGCCTCCGTCAGGGGATGAACACTGAAGCTTTCTTT
TRBJ1-1,TRBV30,.,TRBD1,CAWSPGQGNTEAFF,TGTGCCTGGAGCCCTGGACAGGGCAACACTGAAGCTTTCTTT
TRBJ1-1,TRBV9,once,.,CASNPGAGRNTEAFF,TGTGCCAGCAACCCTGGAGCAGGGCGGAACACTGAAGCTTTCTTT